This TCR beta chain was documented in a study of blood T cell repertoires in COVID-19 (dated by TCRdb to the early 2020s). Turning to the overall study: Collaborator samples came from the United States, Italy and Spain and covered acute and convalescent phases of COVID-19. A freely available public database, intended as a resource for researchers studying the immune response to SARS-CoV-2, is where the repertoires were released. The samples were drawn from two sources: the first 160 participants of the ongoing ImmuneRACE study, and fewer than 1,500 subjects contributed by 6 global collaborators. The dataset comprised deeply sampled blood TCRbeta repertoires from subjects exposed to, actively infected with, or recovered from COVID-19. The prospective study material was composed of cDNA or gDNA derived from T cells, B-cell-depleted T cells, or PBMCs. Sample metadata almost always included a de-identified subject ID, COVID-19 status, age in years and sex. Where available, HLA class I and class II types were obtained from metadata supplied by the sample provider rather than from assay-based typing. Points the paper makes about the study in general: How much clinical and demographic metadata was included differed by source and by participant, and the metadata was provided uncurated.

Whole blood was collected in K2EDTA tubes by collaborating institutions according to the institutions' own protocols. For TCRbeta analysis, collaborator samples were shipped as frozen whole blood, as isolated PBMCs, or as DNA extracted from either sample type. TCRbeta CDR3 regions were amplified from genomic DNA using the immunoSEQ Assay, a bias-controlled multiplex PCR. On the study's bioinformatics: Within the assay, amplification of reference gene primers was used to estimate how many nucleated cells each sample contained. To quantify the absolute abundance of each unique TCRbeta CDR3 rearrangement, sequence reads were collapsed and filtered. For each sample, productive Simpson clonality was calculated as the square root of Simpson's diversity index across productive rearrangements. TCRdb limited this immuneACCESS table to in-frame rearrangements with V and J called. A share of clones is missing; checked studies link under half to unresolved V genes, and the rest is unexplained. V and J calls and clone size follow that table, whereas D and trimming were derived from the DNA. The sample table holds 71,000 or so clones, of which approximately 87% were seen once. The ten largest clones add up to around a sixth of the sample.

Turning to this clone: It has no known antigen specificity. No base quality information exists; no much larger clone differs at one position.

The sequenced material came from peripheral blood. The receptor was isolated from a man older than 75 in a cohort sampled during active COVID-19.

The bases read TGCGCCAGCAGCCAAGATAGGAGCGGGGGGGCCTCCCTCACAGATACGCAGTATTTT. This codes for CASSQDRSGGASLTDTQYF. Recombination linked TRBV4-1 to TRBJ2-3, and TRBD2 aligns with 10 junction nucleotides. The V end gives up 0 bases and the J end 2 bases, leaving 11 bases in the junction not matched to a gene. Including the terminal cysteine and phenylalanine, the CDR3 comprises 19 residues. The read is trimmed to its CDR3 DNA, 57 bases read in frame from base 1. The germline V gene encodes CDR1 MGHRA and CDR2 YSYEKL.